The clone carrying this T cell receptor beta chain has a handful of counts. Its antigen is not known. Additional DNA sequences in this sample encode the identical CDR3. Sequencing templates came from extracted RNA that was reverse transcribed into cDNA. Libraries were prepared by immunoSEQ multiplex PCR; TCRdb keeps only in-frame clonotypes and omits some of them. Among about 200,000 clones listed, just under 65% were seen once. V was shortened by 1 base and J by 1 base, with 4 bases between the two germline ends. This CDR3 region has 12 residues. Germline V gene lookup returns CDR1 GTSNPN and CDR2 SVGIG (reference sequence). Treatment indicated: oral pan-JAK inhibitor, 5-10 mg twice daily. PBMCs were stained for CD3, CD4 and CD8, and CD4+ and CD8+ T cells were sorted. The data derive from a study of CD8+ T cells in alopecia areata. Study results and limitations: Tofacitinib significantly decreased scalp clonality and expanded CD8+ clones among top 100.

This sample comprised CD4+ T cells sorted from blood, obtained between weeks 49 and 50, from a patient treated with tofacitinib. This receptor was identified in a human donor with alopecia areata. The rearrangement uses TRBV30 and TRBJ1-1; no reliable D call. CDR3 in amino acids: CAWSGANTEAFF. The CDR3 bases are TGTGCCTGGAGTGGTGCGAACACTGAAGCTTTCTTT.